The rows below give T cell receptor beta chains drawn from one sample of a study of Ad26.COV2.S vaccination and SARS-CoV-2 variants. Data came from immunoSEQ multiplex PCR; TCRdb stores just in-frame clones and leaves some out. This table holds roughly 350,000 clones, 86% found once. The sequenced sample was peripheral blood, obtained in a trial of Ad26.COV2.S vaccine versus placebo. These receptors were collected from a person between 18 and 60 years old who received the Ad26.COV2.S COVID-19 vaccine or a placebo. Each CDR3 is given with its conserved first and last residue. A D gene is named only where the DNA matches it firmly. Size is omitted from some rows. Given values are once, few, many or a class for expanded clones.

clone size | J gene | V gene | D gene | CDR3 DNA | CDR3 protein
- | TRBJ1-3 | TRBV27 | TRBD1 | TGTGCCAGCAGTCCGGACAGGGGTTACTCTGGAAACACCATATATTTT | CASSPDRGYSGNTIYF
- | TRBJ1-1 | TRBV6-5 | TRBD1 | TGTGCCAGCAGTTACGACAGGGGGATGAACACTGAAGCTTTCTTT | CASSYDRGMNTEAFF
- | TRBJ1-3 | TRBV14 | - | TGTGCCAGCAGCCAAGTTCTAGGAAACACCATATATTTT | CASSQVLGNTIYF
- | TRBJ1-4 | TRBV28 | - | TGTGCCAGCAGGCAGGGAGGAGAAAAACTGTTTTTT | CASRQGGEKLFF
- | TRBJ1-1 | TRBV27 | - | TGTGCCAGCAGTCCGCGACAGGAGCGGACTGAAGCTTTCTTT | CASSPRQERTEAFF
- | TRBJ1-6 | TRBV2 | TRBD1 | TGTGCCAGCAGTGAGACAGGGCAGACACCCCTCCACTTT | CASSETGQTPLHF
- | TRBJ2-7 | TRBV7-9 | - | TGTGCCAGCAGCCCCCGGGCTTCCTACGAGCAGTACTTC | CASSPRASYEQYF
- | TRBJ1-1 | TRBV10-2 | - | TGCGCCAGCAGTGATGCAGGGAAGAACACTGAAGCTTTCTTT | CASSDAGKNTEAFF
- | TRBJ1-2 | TRBV12-3/TRBV12-4 | - | TGTGCCAGCACCCGGGACATCCATCGCTACACCTTC | CASTRDIHRYTF
few | TRBJ2-7 | TRBV28 | - | TGTGCCAGCAGTTTACGGGGGGCCCTCTCCTACGAGCAGTACTTC | CASSLRGALSYEQYF
- | TRBJ1-1 | TRBV6-5 | TRBD1 | TGTGCCAGCAGTACCCAGGACAGGGGTGGCACTGAAGCTTTCTTT | CASSTQDRGGTEAFF
- | TRBJ2-3 | TRBV19 | TRBD2 | TGTGCCAGTAGAGGACTAGCGGGGATCACAGATACGCAGTATTTT | CASRGLAGITDTQYF